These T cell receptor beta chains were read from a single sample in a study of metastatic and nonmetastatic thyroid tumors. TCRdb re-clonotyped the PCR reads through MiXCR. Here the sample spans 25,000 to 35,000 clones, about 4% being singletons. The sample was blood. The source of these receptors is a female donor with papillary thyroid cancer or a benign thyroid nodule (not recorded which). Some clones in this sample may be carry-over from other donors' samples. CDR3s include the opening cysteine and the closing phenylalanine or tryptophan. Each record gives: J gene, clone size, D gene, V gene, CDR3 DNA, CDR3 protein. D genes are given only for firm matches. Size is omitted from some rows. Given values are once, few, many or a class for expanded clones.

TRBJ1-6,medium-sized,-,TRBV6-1,TGTGCCAGCACGTCGGGCGGGACCTATAATTCACCCCTCCACTTT,CASTSGGTYNSPLHF
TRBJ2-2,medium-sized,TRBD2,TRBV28,TGTGCCAGCAGCAGGGAGGGGTTCCGGGAGCTGTTTTTT,CASSREGFRELFF
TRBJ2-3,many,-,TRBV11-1,TGTGCCAGCAGCCTAGCCCCCACAGATACGCAGTATTTT,CASSLAPTDTQYF
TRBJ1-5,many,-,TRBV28,TGTGCCAGCAGTATAATACAGGGATCTAATCAGCCCCAGCATTTT,CASSIIQGSNQPQHF
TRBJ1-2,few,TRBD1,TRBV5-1,TGCGCCAGCAGCGCCACTCCGGGACAGAACTATGGCTACACCTTC,CASSATPGQNYGYTF
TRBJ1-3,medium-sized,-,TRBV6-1,TGTGCCAGCAGGAGGTCCCCCTCCGGGGGAGGTGGAAACACCATATATTTT,CASRRSPSGGGGNTIYF
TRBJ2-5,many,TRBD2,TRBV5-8,TGTGCCAGCAGCCCCGGGGGAGGGAGCTTAGAGACCCAGTACTTC,CASSPGGGSLETQYF
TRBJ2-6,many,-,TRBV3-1,TGTGCCAGCAGACCCCTTGGACAGAGCTCTGGGGCCAACGTCCTGACTTTC,CASRPLGQSSGANVLTF
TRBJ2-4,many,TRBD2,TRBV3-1,TGTGCCAGCAGCCAAGATCGAAAAACCGGGAGGCGGTACTTC,CASSQDRKTGRRYF
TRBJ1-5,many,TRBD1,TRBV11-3,TGTGCCAGCGGATACAGGGGGAGCAATCAGCCCCAGCATTTT,CASGYRGSNQPQHF
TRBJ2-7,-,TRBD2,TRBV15,TGTGCCACCAGGGACTCGGTGCGGGGGGGAGGGGAGCAGTACTTC,CATRDSVRGGGEQYF
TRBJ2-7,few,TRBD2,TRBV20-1,TGCAGTGCTAGAGATGGACTAGCGTACGAGCAGTACTTC,CSARDGLAYEQYF
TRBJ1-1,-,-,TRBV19,TGTGCCAGTAGCCTAAAAGGGAACACTGAAGCTTTCTTT,CASSLKGNTEAFF
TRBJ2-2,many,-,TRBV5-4,TGTGCCAGCAGCTTGGCCCGGGGGGCCACCGGGGAGCTGTTTTTT,CASSLARGATGELFF
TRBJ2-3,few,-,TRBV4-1,TGCGCCAGCAGCCAAGCGCAGTTTACTTACACAGATACGCAGTATTTT,CASSQAQFTYTDTQYF
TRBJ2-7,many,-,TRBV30,TGTGCCTGGAGTGTAAAGCGGGACATACGAGAGCAGTACTTC,CAWSVKRDIREQYF
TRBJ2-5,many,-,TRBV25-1,TGTGCCAGCAGTGGAGCAAGTATAGGGCGACAAGAGACCCAGTACTTC,CASSGASIGRQETQYF
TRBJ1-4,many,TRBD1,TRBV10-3,TGTGCCATCCGCCGGGACAGGGGTGAAAAACTGTTTTTT,CAIRRDRGEKLFF
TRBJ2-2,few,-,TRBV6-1,TGTGCCAGCAGTCTTAATCAGTGGGCCGGGGAGCTGTTTTTT,CASSLNQWAGELFF
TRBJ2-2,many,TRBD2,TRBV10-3,TGTGCCATCCATGCGGGAGAGGGCACCGGGGAGCTGTTTTTT,CAIHAGEGTGELFF
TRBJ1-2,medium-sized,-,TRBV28,TGTGCCAGCAAAGAGGGTCGGGGCTACACCTTC,CASKEGRGYTF
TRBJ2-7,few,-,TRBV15,TGTGCCACCAGCAGAGACTTCTCCTACGAGCAGTACTTC,CATSRDFSYEQYF
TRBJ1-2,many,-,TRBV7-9,TGTGCCAGCAGCTTAGTAGGGAGACATGGCTACACCTTC,CASSLVGRHGYTF
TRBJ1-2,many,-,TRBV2,TGTGCCAGCGGGCAGGGACATAAATATGGCTACACCTTC,CASGQGHKYGYTF
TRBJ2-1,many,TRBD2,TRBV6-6,TGTGCCAGCAGTTACTCGGGGCTAGCGGGAGTCTACAATGAGCAGTTCTTC,CASSYSGLAGVYNEQFF
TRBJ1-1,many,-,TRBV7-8,TGTGCCAGCAGCCCCTGGACCGGGACAACTGAAGCTTTCTTT,CASSPWTGTTEAFF
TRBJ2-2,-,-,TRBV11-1,TGTGCCAGCAGCTTAGTAGGGACGCGGTACGGGGAGCTGTTTTTT,CASSLVGTRYGELFF
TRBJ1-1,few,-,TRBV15,TGTGCCACCAGCAGAGATCAAAGGCCTGAAGCTTTCTTT,CATSRDQRPEAFF
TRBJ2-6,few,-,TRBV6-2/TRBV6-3,TGTGCCAGCAAGGACCCTGGGGCCAACGTCCTGACTTTC,CASKDPGANVLTF
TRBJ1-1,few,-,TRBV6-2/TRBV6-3,TGTGCCAGCAGGGAAGGGTTTGGGCGCACTGAAGCTTTCTTT,CASREGFGRTEAFF
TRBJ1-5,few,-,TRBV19,TGTGCCAGTAGTTTTCTAGACGGGGGGGATCAGCCCCAGCATTTT,CASSFLDGGDQPQHF
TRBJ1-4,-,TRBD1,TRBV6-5,TGTGCCAGCAGCTTAGACCAGGGGGGTGAAAAACTGTTTTTT,CASSLDQGGEKLFF
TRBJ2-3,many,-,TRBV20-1,TGCAGTGCTAGAGTAGGGGGGGATACGCAGTATTTT,CSARVGGDTQYF
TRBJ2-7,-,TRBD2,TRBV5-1,TGCGCCGGCAGCCCTCTAGCGGGGGATCACTACGAGCAGTACTTC,CAGSPLAGDHYEQYF
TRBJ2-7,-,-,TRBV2,TGTGCCAGCAGTGGGAGGGACTTTCTGTACGAGCAGTACTTC,CASSGRDFLYEQYF
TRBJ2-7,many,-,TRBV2,TGTGCCAGCAGCGGGGACGTCTCCTACGAGCAGTACTTC,CASSGDVSYEQYF
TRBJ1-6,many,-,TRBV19,TGTGCCAGTAACCCTCGTTGGAATTCACCCCTCCACTTT,CASNPRWNSPLHF
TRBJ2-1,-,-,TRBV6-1,TGTGCCAGCAGTGAAGCCGAAGCAAGCCCCTACAATGAGCAGTTCTTC,CASSEAEASPYNEQFF
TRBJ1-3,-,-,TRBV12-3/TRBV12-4,TGTGCCAGCAGTTTATCAGGGCTCCTTAACACCATATATTTT,CASSLSGLLNTIYF
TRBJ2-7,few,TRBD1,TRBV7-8,TGTGCCAGCAGCTTAGCGATTCTCGGGGGACAGGGGTACGAGCAGTACTTC,CASSLAILGGQGYEQYF
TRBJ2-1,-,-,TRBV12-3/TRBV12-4,TGTGCCAGCGCGGACTATAACTCCTACAATGAGCAGTTCTTC,CASADYNSYNEQFF
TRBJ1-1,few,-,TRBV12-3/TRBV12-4,TGTGCCAGCAGTTACGGACCGGCCACTGAAGCTTTCTTT,CASSYGPATEAFF
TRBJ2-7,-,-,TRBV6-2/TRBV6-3,TGTGCCAGCAGGGTTTTCTACGAGCAGTACTTC,CASRVFYEQYF
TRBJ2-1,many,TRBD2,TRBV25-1,TGTGCCAGCAGTGATAAAGGGCGGGAGGCCCCATACAATGAGCAGTTCTTC,CASSDKGREAPYNEQFF
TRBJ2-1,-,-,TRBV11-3,TGTGCCAGCAGCTTAGAGCGGGTGGGCGAGCAGTTCTTC,CASSLERVGEQFF
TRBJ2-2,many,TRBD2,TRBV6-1,TGTGCCAGCAGTACCGGGGATAGCGGGGCGGTGGGCACCGGGGAGCTGTTTTTT,CASSTGDSGAVGTGELFF
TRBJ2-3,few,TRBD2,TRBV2,TGTGCCAGCAGTAGGACTAGCGGGAGGACAGATACGCAGTATTTT,CASSRTSGRTDTQYF
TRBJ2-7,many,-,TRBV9,TGTGCCAGCAGTGTAGAGGCAGGGGGGTCCGACGAGCAGTACTTC,CASSVEAGGSDEQYF
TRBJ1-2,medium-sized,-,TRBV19,TGTGCCAGTAGATATAAGGCGAACTATGGCTACACCTTC,CASRYKANYGYTF
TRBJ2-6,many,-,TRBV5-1,TGCGCCAGCAGCTTGGGCGCCTCTGGGGCCAACGTCCTGACTTTC,CASSLGASGANVLTF
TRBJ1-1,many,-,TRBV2,TGTGCCAGTACTTGGGGGACACCGAACACTGAAGCTTTCTTT,CASTWGTPNTEAFF
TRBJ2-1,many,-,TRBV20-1,TGCAGTGCTAGAGGGGGCTTTGAGCAGTTCTTC,CSARGGFEQFF
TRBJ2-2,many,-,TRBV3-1,TGTGCCAGCAGCCAAGTTCTCGCCGGGGAGCTGTTTTTT,CASSQVLAGELFF
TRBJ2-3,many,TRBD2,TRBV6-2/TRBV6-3,TGTGCCAGCAGTTCCCCGACTCCTAGCGGGAGGGCCCTGGGCACGCAGTATTTT,CASSSPTPSGRALGTQYF
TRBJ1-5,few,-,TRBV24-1,TGTGCCACCAGTGATTCAGGGAGGGGAAGCAATCAGCCCCAGCATTTT,CATSDSGRGSNQPQHF
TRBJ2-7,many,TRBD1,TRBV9,TGTGCCAGCAGCGTCGGGACAGGGAACTACGAGCAGTACTTC,CASSVGTGNYEQYF
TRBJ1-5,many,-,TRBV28,TGCGCCAGCAGTTTGATAGGAGGGCGCGAGCAGCCCCAGCATTTT,CASSLIGGREQPQHF